This entry lists 2 T cell receptor beta chains sequenced from one sample in a study of shared clonotypes between healthy human individuals. TCRdb's table, derived via immunoSEQ multiplex PCR, lists solely in-frame clones and lacks some. Here the sample spans millions of clones, roughly 93% being singletons. Specimen: naive CD4+ T cells from PBMCs. The sample's subset: CD45RA+ positively selected. These receptors originate from a man aged 18 to 29 in good health. Some clones in this sample may be carry-over from other donors' samples.

Concerning this clone itself: Different DNA sequences within this sample yield the same CDR3. The V and J genes are TRBV9 and TRBJ2-3; the D gene is possibly TRBD1 (6 bases). V was clipped by 1 base and J by 1 base, with 7 bases between them. The CDR3 runs to 14 residues. Germline V CDR1 and CDR2: SGDLS, YYNGEE. CDR3 sequence: CASSVRQGTDTQYF. DNA for the CDR3: TGTGCCAGCAGCGTAAGACAGGGCACAGATACGCAGTATTTT. Together with reference TRBV9 and TRBJ2-3, the CDR3 gives the full variable domain: DSGVTQTPKHLITATGQRVTLRCSPRSGDLSVYWYQQSLDQGLQFLIQYYNGEERAKGNILERFSAQQFPDLHSELNLSSLELGDSALYFCASSVRQGTDTQYFGPGTRLTVL.

This chain joins TRBV15 and TRBJ2-2; no reliable D call. Trimming removed 4 bases from V and 1 base from J, with 7 bases in between. Germline CDR1 and CDR2: LNHNV and YYDKDF (reference sequence). The CDR3 contains 14 residues. CDR3: CATSIRENTGELFF. The CDR3 nucleotides are TGTGCCACCAGCATTAGGGAGAACACCGGGGAGCTGTTTTTT.